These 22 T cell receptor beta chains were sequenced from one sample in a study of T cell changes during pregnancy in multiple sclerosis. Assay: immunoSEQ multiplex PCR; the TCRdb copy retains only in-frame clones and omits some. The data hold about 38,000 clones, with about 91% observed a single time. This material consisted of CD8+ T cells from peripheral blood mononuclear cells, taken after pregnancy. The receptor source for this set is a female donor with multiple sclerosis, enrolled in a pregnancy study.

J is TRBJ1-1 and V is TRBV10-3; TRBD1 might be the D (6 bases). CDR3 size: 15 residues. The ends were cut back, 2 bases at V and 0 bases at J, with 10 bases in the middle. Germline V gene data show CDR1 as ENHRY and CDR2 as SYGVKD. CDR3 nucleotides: TGTGCCATCAGTGAGAGCAGGGGATTGAACACTGAAGCTTTCTTT. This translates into CAISESRGLNTEAFF.

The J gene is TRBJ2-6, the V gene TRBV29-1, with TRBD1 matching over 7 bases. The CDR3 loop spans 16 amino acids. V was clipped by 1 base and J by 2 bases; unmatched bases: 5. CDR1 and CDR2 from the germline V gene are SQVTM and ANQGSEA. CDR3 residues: CSVEVPQGAGANVLTF. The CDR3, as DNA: TGCAGCGTTGAAGTTCCTCAGGGGGCTGGGGCCAACGTCCTGACTTTC.

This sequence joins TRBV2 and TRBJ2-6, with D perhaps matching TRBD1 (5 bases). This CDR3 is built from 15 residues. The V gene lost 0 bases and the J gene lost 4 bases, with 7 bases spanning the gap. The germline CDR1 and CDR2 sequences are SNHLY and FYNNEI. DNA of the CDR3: TGTGCCAGCAGTGAAGCAGGGGCCGGGGCCAACGTCCTGACTTTC. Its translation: CASSEAGAGANVLTF.

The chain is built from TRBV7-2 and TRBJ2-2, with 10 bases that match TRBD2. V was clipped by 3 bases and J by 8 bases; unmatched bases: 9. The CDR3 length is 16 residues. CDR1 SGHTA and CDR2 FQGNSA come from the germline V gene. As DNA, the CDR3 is TGTGCCAGCAGCTTTAACAGCGGGGGGGCGGTAGGGGAGCTGTTTTTT. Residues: CASSFNSGGAVGELFF.

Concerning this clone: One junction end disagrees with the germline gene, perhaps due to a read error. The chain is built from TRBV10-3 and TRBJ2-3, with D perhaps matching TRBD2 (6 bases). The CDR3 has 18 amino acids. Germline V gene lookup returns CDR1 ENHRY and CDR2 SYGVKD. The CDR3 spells CATSLLATQTPSTDTQYF. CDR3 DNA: TGTGCCACCAGTCTTCTAGCGACCCAAACCCCGAGCACAGATACGCAGTATTTT.

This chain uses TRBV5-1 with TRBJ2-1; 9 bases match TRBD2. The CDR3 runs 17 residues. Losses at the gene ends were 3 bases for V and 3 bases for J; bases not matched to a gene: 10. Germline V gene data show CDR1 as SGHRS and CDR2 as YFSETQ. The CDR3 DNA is TGCGCCAGCAGCTCCCCTTGGGGGCGGGGGGGCTACAATGAGCAGTTCTTC. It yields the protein CASSSPWGRGGYNEQFF.

CDR3 in amino acids: CASSIDLALQAEAFF. CDR3 nucleotide sequence: TGTGCCAGTAGTATAGATCTGGCCTTACAGGCTGAAGCTTTCTTT. V and J are TRBV19 and TRBJ1-1; D possibly corresponds to TRBD1 (5 bases). Germline V gene data show CDR1 as LNHDA and CDR2 as SQIVND (reference sequence). The CDR3 has 15 amino acids. The V and J ends lost 0 bases and 6 bases respectively, with 14 bases between them.

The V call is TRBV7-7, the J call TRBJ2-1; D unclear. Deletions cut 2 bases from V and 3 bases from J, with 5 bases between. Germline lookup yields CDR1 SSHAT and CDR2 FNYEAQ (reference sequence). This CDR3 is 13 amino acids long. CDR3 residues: CASSLSLYNEQFF. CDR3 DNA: TGTGCCAGCAGCTTAAGCCTCTACAATGAGCAGTTCTTC.

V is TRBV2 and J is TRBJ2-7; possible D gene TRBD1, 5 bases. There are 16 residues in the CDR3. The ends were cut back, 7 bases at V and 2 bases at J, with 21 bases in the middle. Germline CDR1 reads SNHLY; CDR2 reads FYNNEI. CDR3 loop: CASMGPSTRPTYEQYF. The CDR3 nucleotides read TGTGCCAGCATGGGGCCCTCAACCAGGCCCACCTACGAGCAGTACTTC.

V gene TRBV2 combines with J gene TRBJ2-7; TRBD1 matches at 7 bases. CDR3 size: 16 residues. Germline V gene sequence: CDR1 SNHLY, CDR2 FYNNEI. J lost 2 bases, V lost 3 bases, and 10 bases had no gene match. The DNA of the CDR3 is TGTGCCAGCAGTGAGAATCTAGGGGACAGACCCTACGAGCAGTACTTC. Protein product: CASSENLGDRPYEQYF. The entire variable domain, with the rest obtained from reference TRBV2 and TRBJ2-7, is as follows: EPEVTQTPSHQVTQMGQEVILRCVPISNHLYFYWYRQILGQKVEFLVSFYNNEISEKSEIFDDQFSVERPDGSNFTLKIRSTKLEDSAMYFCASSENLGDRPYEQYFGPGTRLTVT.

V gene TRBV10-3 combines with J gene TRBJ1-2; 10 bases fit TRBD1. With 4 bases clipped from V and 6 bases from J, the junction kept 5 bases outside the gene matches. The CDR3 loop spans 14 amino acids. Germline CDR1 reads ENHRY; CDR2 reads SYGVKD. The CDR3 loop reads CAISGGDRGDGYTF. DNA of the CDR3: TGTGCCATCAGTGGCGGGGACAGGGGAGATGGCTACACCTTC.

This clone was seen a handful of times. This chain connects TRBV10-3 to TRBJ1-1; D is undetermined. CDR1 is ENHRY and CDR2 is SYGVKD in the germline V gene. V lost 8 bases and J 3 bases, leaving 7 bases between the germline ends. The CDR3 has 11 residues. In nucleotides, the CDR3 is TGTGCCATCCGCGGGGACACTGAAGCTTTCTTT. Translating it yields CAIRGDTEAFF.

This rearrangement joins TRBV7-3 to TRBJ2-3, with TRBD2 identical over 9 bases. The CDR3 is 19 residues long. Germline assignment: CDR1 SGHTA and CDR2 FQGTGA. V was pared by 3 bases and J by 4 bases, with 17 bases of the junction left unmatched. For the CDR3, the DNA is TGTGCCAGCAGCTTTAGGCCACCCCATAGCGGGAGTAAGTCAGATACGCAGTATTTT. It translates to CASSFRPPHSGSKSDTQYF.

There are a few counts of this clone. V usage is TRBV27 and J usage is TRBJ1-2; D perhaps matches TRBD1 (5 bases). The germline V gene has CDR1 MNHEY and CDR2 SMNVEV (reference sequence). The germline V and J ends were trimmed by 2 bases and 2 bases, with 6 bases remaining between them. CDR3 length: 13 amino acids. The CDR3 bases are TGTGCCAGCAGTTTAAGACAGAACTATGGCTACACCTTC. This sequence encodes CASSLRQNYGYTF.

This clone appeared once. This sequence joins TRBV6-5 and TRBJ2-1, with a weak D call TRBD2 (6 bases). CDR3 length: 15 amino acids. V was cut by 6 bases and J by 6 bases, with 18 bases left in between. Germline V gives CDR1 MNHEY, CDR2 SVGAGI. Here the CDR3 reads CASSLIAALANEQFF. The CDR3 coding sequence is TGTGCCAGCAGCTTAATAGCGGCCCTAGCCAATGAGCAGTTCTTC.

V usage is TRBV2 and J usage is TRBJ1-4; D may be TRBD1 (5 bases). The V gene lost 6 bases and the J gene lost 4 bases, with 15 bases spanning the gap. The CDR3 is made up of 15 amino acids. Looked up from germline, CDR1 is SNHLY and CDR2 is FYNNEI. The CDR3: CASRDPDSVNEKLFF. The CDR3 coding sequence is TGTGCCAGCAGGGACCCCGACAGCGTTAATGAAAAACTGTTTTTT.

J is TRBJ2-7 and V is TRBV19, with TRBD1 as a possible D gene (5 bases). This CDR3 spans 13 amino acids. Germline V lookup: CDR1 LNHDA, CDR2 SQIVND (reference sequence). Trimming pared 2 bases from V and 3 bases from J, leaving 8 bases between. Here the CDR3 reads CASSISTGYEQYF. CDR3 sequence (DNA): TGTGCCAGTAGTATAAGTACAGGCTACGAGCAGTACTTC.

The CDR3 loop is CASSAFYGGNTIYF. CDR3 sequence (DNA): TGTGCCAGCAGTGCCTTCTACGGTGGAAACACCATATATTTT. J is TRBJ1-3 and V is TRBV28; D is unresolved. Trimming left V 5 bases short and J 3 bases short, with 11 bases between. The CDR3 loop spans 14 amino acids. Germline loops: CDR1 MDHEN, CDR2 SYDVKM.

CDR3 region: CASSPELTGASGIKDTQYF. The CDR3 nucleotides read TGTGCCAGCAGCCCCGAGTTGACGGGAGCGAGCGGGATAAAAGATACGCAGTATTTT. This rearrangement joins TRBV4-2 to TRBJ2-3; 7 bases map to TRBD2. CDR1 LGHNA and CDR2 YNFKEQ come from the germline V gene. V shed 4 bases, J shed 5 bases, and the junction held 21 bases outside the gene matches. The CDR3 is made up of 19 amino acids.

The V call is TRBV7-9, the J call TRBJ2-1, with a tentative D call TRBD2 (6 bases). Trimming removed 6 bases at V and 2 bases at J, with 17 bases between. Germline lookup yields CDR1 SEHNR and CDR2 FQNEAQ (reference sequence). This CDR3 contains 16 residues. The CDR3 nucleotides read TGTGCCAGCAGGGACTCTCGGGACTGGACCTACAATGAGCAGTTCTTC. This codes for CASRDSRDWTYNEQFF.

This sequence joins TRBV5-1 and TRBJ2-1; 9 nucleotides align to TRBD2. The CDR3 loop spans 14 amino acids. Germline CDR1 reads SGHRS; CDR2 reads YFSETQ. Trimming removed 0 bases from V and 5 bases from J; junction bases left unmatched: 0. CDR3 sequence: CASSLGLADNEQFF. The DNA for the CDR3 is TGCGCCAGCAGCTTGGGACTAGCGGACAATGAGCAGTTCTTC. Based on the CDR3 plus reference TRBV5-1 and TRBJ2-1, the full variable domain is KAGVTQTPRYLIKTRGQQVTLSCSPISGHRSVSWYQQTPGQGLQFLFEYFSETQRNKGNFPGRFSGRQFSNSRSEMNVSTLELGDSALYLCASSLGLADNEQFFGPGTRLTVL.

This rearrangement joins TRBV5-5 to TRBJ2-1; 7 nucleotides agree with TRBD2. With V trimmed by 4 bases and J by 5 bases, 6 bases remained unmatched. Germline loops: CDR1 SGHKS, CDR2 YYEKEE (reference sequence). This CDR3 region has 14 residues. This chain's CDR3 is CASSPGTTNNEQFF. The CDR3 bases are TGTGCCAGCAGCCCCGGGACTACCAACAATGAGCAGTTCTTC.